These 26 T cell receptor beta chains were all obtained from the same sample, sequenced in a study of blood T cell repertoires in COVID-19. Some clones are missing from TCRdb's copy, which holds only in-frame ones; the method was immunoSEQ multiplex PCR. The table records around 130,000 clones, 70% to 90% of them present only once. Sequencing was performed on peripheral blood. The receptors come from a middle-aged man with acute or convalescent COVID-19.

The genes are TRBV4-3 and TRBJ2-1, with D tentatively TRBD2 (6 bases). The CDR3 length is 15 residues. Between the trimmed V and J ends, which lost 0 bases and 10 bases, there was a span of 16 bases. Germline CDR1 reads LGHNA; CDR2 reads YSLEER. CDR3 bases: TGCGCCAGCAGCCAAGATCACGGAGGGAAGCGGGAGCAGTTCTTC. Its translation is CASSQDHGGKREQFF.

The count of this clone is one. The rearrangement joins TRBV4-2 to TRBJ2-2, with TRBD1 matching 7 bases. Per the germline V gene, CDR1 is LGHNA and CDR2 is YNFKEQ. V was pared by 0 bases and J by 3 bases, with 4 bases of the junction left unmatched. This CDR3 spans 16 amino acids. The CDR3 reads CASSQDQTGDTGELFF. In DNA, the CDR3 is TGTGCCAGCAGCCAAGATCAAACAGGGGACACCGGGGAGCTGTTTTTT.

The chain uses TRBV4-1 and TRBJ2-5, with D perhaps TRBD1 (5 bases). The CDR3 contains 18 residues. CDR1 is MGHRA and CDR2 is YSYEKL in the germline V gene. Trimming removed 4 bases from V and 2 bases from J, with 23 bases in between. This CDR3 reads CASSLKFRPGQAQETQYF. The CDR3 nucleotides read TGCGCCAGCAGCCTGAAGTTCAGACCAGGGCAGGCTCAAGAGACCCAGTACTTC.

The chain employs TRBV5-1 and TRBJ1-2; D not resolved. Trimming removed 7 bases from V and 5 bases from J, with 15 bases in between. The CDR3 is 13 amino acids. The germline CDR1 and CDR2 sequences are SGHRS and YFSETQ. CDR3 loop: CASRPGPAYGYTF. In DNA, the CDR3 is TGCGCCAGCCGACCTGGGCCGGCATATGGCTACACCTTC. The full variable domain, rest sourced from reference TRBV5-1 and TRBJ1-2, is KAGVTQTPRYLIKTRGQQVTLSCSPISGHRSVSWYQQTPGQGLQFLFEYFSETQRNKGNFPGRFSGRQFSNSRSEMNVSTLELGDSALYLCASRPGPAYGYTFGSGTRLTVV.

V gene TRBV12-5 combines with J gene TRBJ1-4; D is ambiguous. This CDR3 comprises 13 residues. CDR1 and CDR2 (germline): LGHNT, FRNRAP. Trimming removed 6 bases at V and 4 bases at J, with 9 bases between. This CDR3 is CASGPGYNEKLFF. The CDR3 DNA is TGTGCTAGTGGCCCCGGGTATAATGAAAAACTGTTTTTT.

V gene TRBV30 combines with J gene TRBJ1-5; no clear D. This CDR3 has 14 amino acids. Germline V lookup: CDR1 GTSNPN, CDR2 SVGIG (reference sequence). V was cut by 3 bases and J by 0 bases, with 9 bases left in between. The chain's CDR3 is CAWSATYSNQPQHF. For the CDR3, the DNA is TGTGCCTGGAGCGCTACGTATAGCAATCAGCCCCAGCATTTT.

This chain links TRBV5-4 with TRBJ2-5, with TRBD2 matching 8 bases. CDR3 length equals 14 residues. The germline gives CDR1 SGHNT, CDR2 YYREEE (reference sequence). Unmatched junction bases numbered 8, after V lost 6 bases and J lost 4 bases. Here the CDR3 DNA reads TGTGCCAGCACCCCCCCCGGGGGGGGAGAGACCCAGTACTTC. Translation gives CASTPPGGGETQYF.

V is TRBV5-4 and J is TRBJ1-2; weak D call: TRBD1 (5 bases). V was pared by 5 bases and J by 8 bases, with 16 bases between. CDR1 is SGHNT, CDR2 YYREEE, per germline (reference sequence). The CDR3 is 13 amino acids. The CDR3: CASRRDSTGGYTF. The CDR3 DNA follows: TGTGCCAGCAGAAGGGACTCCACCGGCGGCTACACCTTC. The full variable domain, rest sourced from reference TRBV5-4 and TRBJ1-2, is ETGVTQSPTHLIKTRGQQVTLRCSSQSGHNTVSWYQQALGQGPQFIFQYYREEENGRGNFPPRFSGLQFPNYSSELNVNALELDDSALYLCASRRDSTGGYTFGSGTRLTVV.

The chain employs TRBV6-5 and TRBJ2-2; 8 bases are shared with TRBD2. Germline CDR1 is MNHEY and CDR2 is SVGAGI. After removal of 7 bases from V and 7 bases from J, the junction contained 11 bases not matched to a gene. The CDR3 length is 15 residues. The CDR3: CASTPRGLGNGELFF. The DNA for the CDR3 is TGTGCCAGCACCCCGCGGGGACTAGGGAACGGGGAGCTGTTTTTT.

This sequence joins TRBV5-8 and TRBJ2-7; a weak D match, TRBD1 (5 bases). The ends were cut back, 7 bases at V and 3 bases at J, with 8 bases in the middle. This CDR3 comprises 11 residues. Germline V gene sequence: CDR1 SGHTS, CDR2 YDEGEE. The CDR3 loop is CASDSDYEQYF. The CDR3 DNA reads TGTGCCAGCGACAGCGACTACGAGCAGTACTTC.

The gene calls are TRBV28 and TRBJ2-5; D perhaps matches TRBD2 (5 bases). The germline V gene has CDR1 MDHEN and CDR2 SYDVKM. V was pared by 3 bases and J by 0 bases, with 14 bases between. The CDR3 runs to 16 residues. DNA for the CDR3: TGTGCCAGCAGTTTGAGTTGGCGAGGGTACCAAGAGACCCAGTACTTC. Protein: CASSLSWRGYQETQYF.

The chain recombines TRBV19 with TRBJ1-5, with D possibly matching TRBD1 (5 bases). V lost 5 bases to trimming and J lost 4 bases, with 15 bases between them. Germline CDR1 is LNHDA and CDR2 is SQIVND (reference sequence). The CDR3 is 15 amino acids. In nucleotides, the CDR3 is TGTGCCAGTAGTCGGTCGACGGGGGAAAATCAGCCCCAGCATTTT. Its protein product is CASSRSTGENQPQHF.

This clone was seen a single time. This chain uses TRBV3-1 (or the pseudogene TRBV3-2) with TRBJ1-2; 7 bases are a match to TRBD1. The CDR3 covers 14 residues. J gave up 7 bases and V 0 bases, and 5 bases lay outside the gene matches. From germline, CDR1 is LGHDT and CDR2 YNNKEL (reference sequence). CDR3 protein: CASSQELRGFGYTF. Here the CDR3 DNA reads TGTGCCAGCAGCCAAGAACTCAGGGGGTTTGGCTACACCTTC.

The chain couples TRBV5-1 to TRBJ1-2; TRBD1 matches 7 bases. The CDR3 has 15 amino acids. The V segment lost 0 bases and the J segment 5 bases; nucleotides outside the gene matches: 7. CDR1 SGHRS and CDR2 YFSETQ come from the germline V gene. CDR3 loop: CASSLAAGGEYGYTF. The CDR3 DNA follows: TGCGCCAGCAGCTTGGCCGCAGGGGGTGAATATGGCTACACCTTC.

The chain uses TRBV5-8 and TRBJ2-7; 9 nucleotides line up with TRBD2. Germline V gives CDR1 SGHTS, CDR2 YDEGEE. The CDR3 contains 14 residues. The V segment lost 4 bases and the J segment 4 bases; nucleotides outside the gene matches: 6. CDR3 residues: CASSDAGGWYEQYF. CDR3 nucleotides: TGTGCCAGCAGCGACGCGGGAGGGTGGTACGAGCAGTACTTC.

The chain recombines TRBV6-5 with TRBJ1-5; 7 nucleotides match TRBD1. The germline CDR1 and CDR2 sequences are MNHEY and SVGAGI. V gave up 4 bases and J gave up 5 bases; unmatched junction bases: 5. The CDR3 runs 14 residues. The CDR3 loop is CASSSGQRDQPQHF. CDR3 bases: TGTGCCAGCAGTTCGGGACAGAGGGATCAGCCCCAGCATTTT.

This chain links TRBV11-2 with TRBJ1-2; 7 bases agree with TRBD1. From germline, CDR1 is SGHAT and CDR2 FQNNGV. With V trimmed by 0 bases and J by 5 bases, 9 bases remained unmatched. This CDR3 has 16 residues. The CDR3 spells CASSLDNRGTPYGYTF. CDR3 nucleotide sequence: TGTGCCAGCAGCTTAGATAACAGGGGCACTCCATATGGCTACACCTTC.

V and J are TRBV24-1 and TRBJ1-5; D is perhaps TRBD1 (6 bases). The CDR3 covers 15 residues. Germline loops: CDR1 KGHDR, CDR2 SFDVKD. The V end was cut by 2 bases, the J end by 1 base, with 8 bases between. The CDR3 spells CATSDSQGSNQPQHF. The CDR3 DNA sequence: TGTGCCACCAGTGATTCACAGGGAAGCAATCAGCCCCAGCATTTT.

The chain joins TRBV6-2 or TRBV6-3 to TRBJ1-2, with 8 bases fitting TRBD1. Germline CDR1 and CDR2: MNHEY and SVGEGT. Losses at the gene ends were 4 bases for V and 6 bases for J; bases not matched to a gene: 4. The CDR3 runs to 13 residues. CDR3 loop: CASSSTGANGYTF. Written as DNA, the CDR3 is TGTGCCAGCAGTTCGACAGGGGCCAATGGCTACACCTTC.

V is TRBV25-1 and J is TRBJ1-4, with no clear D. CDR3 size: 12 residues. The germline V gene has CDR1 MGHDK and CDR2 SYGVNS. The germline V and J ends were trimmed by 1 base and 8 bases, with 5 bases remaining between them. CDR3 sequence reads: CASSELSEKLFF. DNA for the CDR3: TGTGCCAGCAGTGAATTAAGCGAAAAACTGTTTTTT.

This chain links TRBV24-1 with TRBJ2-2; D unclear. The CDR3 sequence is 15 residues long. Trimming pared 5 bases from V and 4 bases from J, leaving 13 bases between. Germline V gives CDR1 KGHDR, CDR2 SFDVKD. The CDR3 is CATSATLLSTGELFF. DNA for the CDR3: TGTGCCACCAGTGCCACCCTACTTAGCACCGGGGAGCTGTTTTTT.

This chain uses TRBV7-3 with TRBJ2-3, with TRBD1 as a possible D gene (7 bases). The CDR3 totals 15 residues. The V and J ends lost 5 bases and 2 bases respectively, with 14 bases between them. Germline V gives CDR1 SGHTA, CDR2 FQGTGA. The CDR3 region is CASSPSGGTTDTQYF. CDR3 DNA sequence: TGTGCCAGCAGCCCGTCAGGGGGGACCACAGATACGCAGTATTTT.

This clone was found once. The chain uses TRBV4-3 and TRBJ1-1; the D gene is possibly TRBD1 (6 bases). The ends were cut back, 4 bases at V and 1 base at J, with 10 bases in the middle. Per germline, CDR1 LGHNA and CDR2 YSLEER. CDR3 length: 14 amino acids. CDR3: CASSRTVWNTEAFF. CDR3 nucleotide sequence: TGCGCCAGCAGCCGGACAGTTTGGAACACTGAAGCTTTCTTT.

V and J are TRBV6-2 or TRBV6-3 and TRBJ1-6, with a possible D match to TRBD1 (6 bases). Germline values: CDR1 MNHEY, CDR2 SVGEGT. The CDR3 extends over 17 amino acids. V lost 3 bases to trimming and J lost 10 bases, with 22 bases between them. CDR3 protein: CASSYAGVGTGRSPLHF. The CDR3 bases are TGTGCCAGCAGTTATGCGGGTGTCGGTACAGGGCGGTCACCCCTCCACTTT.

V is TRBV5-8 and J is TRBJ1-5; D not resolved. Trimming shortened V by 4 bases and J by 7 bases, and 9 bases separated the two germline ends. The CDR3 has 12 amino acids. Germline CDR1 SGHTS, CDR2 YDEGEE. Here the CDR3 reads CASSTGRQPQHF. DNA of the CDR3: TGTGCCAGCAGCACCGGGAGACAGCCCCAGCATTTT. Variable domain in full (rest from reference TRBV5-8 and TRBJ1-5): EAGVTQSPTHLIKTRGQQATLRCSPISGHTSVYWYQQALGLGLQFLLWYDEGEERNRGNFPPRFSGRQFPNYSSELNVNALELEDSALYLCASSTGRQPQHFGDGTRLSIL.

V and J are TRBV3-1 (or the pseudogene TRBV3-2) and TRBJ2-2; possible D gene TRBD1, 7 bases. CDR1 is LGHDT and CDR2 is YNNKEL in the germline V gene (reference sequence). V was pared by 2 bases and J by 4 bases, with 14 bases between. CDR3 length: 16 residues. The CDR3 spells CASSQRRGAGTGELFF. Here the CDR3 DNA reads TGTGCCAGCAGCCAACGCAGGGGGGCGGGCACCGGGGAGCTGTTTTTT.